The 21 T cell receptor beta chains presented below share a single source sample, sequenced in a study of long-term antiretroviral therapy in people with HIV. With survey level as its setting, the immunoSEQ assay was v3.0. Assay used: immunoSEQ multiplex PCR; TCRdb lists only in-frame clones, some missing. Of some 20,000 clones in the sample, about nine tenths were seen once. Sequencing used unsorted PBMCs, obtained 2.1 years after starting antiretroviral therapy. These receptors all come from a man between 18 and 35 years old with HIV.

The chain couples TRBV2 to TRBJ2-2; 7 positions match TRBD1. The CDR3 is 16 residues long. The V gene's germline CDR1 is SNHLY and CDR2 FYNNEI. J lost 4 bases, V lost 6 bases, and 11 bases had no gene match. The CDR3 DNA is TGTGCCAGCAGCCCTCCACAGGGGAAGAGCACCGGGGAGCTGTTTTTT. It specifies CASSPPQGKSTGELFF.

The chain is built from TRBV4-2 and TRBJ2-7; 7 positions agree with TRBD1. This CDR3 region has 17 residues. V dropped 0 bases and J dropped 4; count of bases not matched to a gene: 12. Germline lookup yields CDR1 LGHNA and CDR2 YNFKEQ. The DNA of the CDR3 is TGTGCCAGCAGCCAAGATGAGTTAGGGGGCTTTGTATACGAGCAGTACTTC. As protein: CASSQDELGGFVYEQYF.

V and J are TRBV19 and TRBJ1-2; 10 bases are a match to TRBD1. The CDR3 runs 16 residues. Germline lookup yields CDR1 LNHDA and CDR2 SQIVND (reference sequence). V trimming: 5 bases; J trimming: 7 bases; junction bases outside the gene matches: 13. The CDR3 loop reads CASSRGQGRVIVGYTF. The CDR3 region has the DNA TGTGCCAGTAGTCGGGGACAGGGGCGCGTGATCGTTGGCTACACCTTC.

The rearrangement links TRBV11-2 to TRBJ2-7; D unclear. Per germline, CDR1 SGHAT and CDR2 FQNNGV. The CDR3 is 14 amino acids. V lost 0 bases to trimming and J lost 0 bases, with 6 bases between them. CDR3 nucleotides: TGTGCCAGCAGCTTAGACTCTTACTCCTACGAGCAGTACTTC. This codes for CASSLDSYSYEQYF.

V gene TRBV27 combines with J gene TRBJ1-2; 7 bases agree with TRBD1. CDR3 length equals 16 residues. The trim removed 2 bases at V and 2 bases at J, leaving 8 bases unmatched. Germline CDR1 is MNHEY and CDR2 is SMNVEV (reference sequence). DNA of the CDR3: TGTGCCAGCAGTTTAATAGGGGACAGCGACAACTATGGCTACACCTTC. Protein sequence: CASSLIGDSDNYGYTF.

V and J are TRBV5-1 and TRBJ1-1; D is possibly TRBD1 (5 bases). The V end lost 4 bases, the J end lost 3 bases, and 10 bases lay between the germline ends. Germline CDR1 SGHRS, CDR2 YFSETQ. CDR3 length: 13 residues. CDR3 nucleotides: TGCGCCAGCAGCGTCAGGGTCGACACTGAAGCTTTCTTT. Residues: CASSVRVDTEAFF.

The chain joins TRBV19 to TRBJ2-7; either TRBD1 or TRBD2 may supply D (5 bases each). Germline CDR1 LNHDA, CDR2 SQIVND (reference sequence). The CDR3 runs 14 residues. V was cut by 5 bases and J by 2 bases, with 13 bases left in between. CDR3 sequence reads: CASSPRGGPYEQYF. The DNA of the CDR3 is TGTGCCAGTAGTCCTCGTGGGGGACCCTACGAGCAGTACTTC.

The chain recombines TRBV5-6 with TRBJ2-2, with D unresolved. CDR3 length equals 13 residues. V dropped 1 base and J dropped 3 bases, with 4 bases sitting between them. The V gene's germline CDR1 is SGHDT and CDR2 YYEEEE. The CDR3 loop reads CASSLLDTGELFF. In DNA form, the CDR3 reads TGTGCCAGCAGCTTGTTGGACACCGGGGAGCTGTTTTTT. Variable domain in full (rest from reference TRBV5-6 and TRBJ2-2): DAGVTQSPTHLIKTRGQQVTLRCSPKSGHDTVSWYQQALGQGPQFIFQYYEEEERQRGNFPDRFSGHQFPNYSSELNVNALLLGDSALYLCASSLLDTGELFFGEGSRLTVL.

The chain combines TRBV7-8 with TRBJ2-5; D is possibly TRBD1 or TRBD2 (5 bases each). Trimming left V 1 base short and J 5 bases short, with 14 bases between. This CDR3 is 15 amino acids long. CDR1 is SGHVS and CDR2 is FQNEAQ in the germline V gene. CDR3 protein: CASSLGDLLRETQYF. The CDR3 region has the DNA TGTGCCAGCAGCTTAGGGGACCTTCTAAGGGAGACCCAGTACTTC.

This sequence joins TRBV9 and TRBJ1-2; D remains unclear. Trimming stripped 3 bases from V and 6 bases from J, with 12 bases between. CDR3 length: 13 residues. From germline, CDR1 is SGDLS and CDR2 YYNGEE. Written as DNA, the CDR3 is TGTGCCAGCAGCGAATGGGAAGGAAATGGCTACACCTTC. Amino acid sequence: CASSEWEGNGYTF.

This chain joins TRBV7-8 and TRBJ1-5, with 9 positions matching TRBD1. Germline V lookup: CDR1 SGHVS, CDR2 FQNEAQ. The CDR3 is 15 amino acids. The junction had 8 bases not matched to a gene; V was cut back by 5 bases and J by 6 bases. In nucleotides, the CDR3 is TGTGCCAGCAGCGCCCCAGCGACAGGGGGTCAGCCCCAGCATTTT. Its translation is CASSAPATGGQPQHF. Variable domain in full (rest from reference TRBV7-8 and TRBJ1-5): GAGVSQSPRYKVAKRGQDVALRCDPISGHVSLFWYQQALGQGPEFLTYFQNEAQLDKSGLPSDRFFAERPEGSVSTLKIQRTQQEDSAVYLCASSAPATGGQPQHFGDGTRLSIL.

The chain recombines TRBV2 with TRBJ1-5, with D unresolved. Trimming removed 0 bases from V and 13 bases from J, with 10 bases in between. CDR3 size: 12 residues. Germline CDR1 and CDR2: SNHLY and FYNNEI. The CDR3 sequence: CASSEALDGQHF. Here the CDR3 DNA reads TGTGCCAGCAGTGAAGCCTTGGACGGGCAGCATTTT.

V is TRBV9 and J is TRBJ2-7; 10 nucleotides line up with TRBD1. Germline V gives CDR1 SGDLS, CDR2 YYNGEE. This CDR3 comprises 15 residues. V trimming: 0 bases; J trimming: 3 bases; junction bases outside the gene matches: 3. CDR3 bases: TGTGCCAGCAGCGTAGGGGACAGGGGTCTCTACGAGCAGTACTTC. It is translated as CASSVGDRGLYEQYF.

The chain joins TRBV6-6 to TRBJ2-3; 8 bases are shared with TRBD1. Trimming cost V 5 bases and J 3 bases; bases outside gene matches: 4. Germline loops: CDR1 MNHNY, CDR2 SVGAGI (reference sequence). This CDR3 is 14 amino acids long. The CDR3 nucleotides are TGTGCCAGCAGTACAGGGGGGAGGACAGATACGCAGTATTTT. Residues: CASSTGGRTDTQYF.

This chain joins TRBV6-5 and TRBJ2-1; D gene uncertain. V lost 7 bases to trimming and J lost 4 bases, with 5 bases between them. Germline CDR1 and CDR2: MNHEY and SVGAGI. This CDR3 region has 11 residues. CDR3 nucleotide sequence: TGTGCCAGCACTGGGTACAATGAGCAGTTCTTC. Its protein is CASTGYNEQFF.

The gene calls are TRBV19 and TRBJ1-1; the D is unclear. The CDR3 consists of 14 residues. The V gene lost 3 bases and the J gene lost 3 bases, with 11 bases spanning the gap. CDR1 is LNHDA, CDR2 SQIVND, per germline (reference sequence). The CDR3 protein is CASSIGRTYTEAFF. CDR3 DNA: TGTGCCAGTAGTATTGGACGGACCTACACTGAAGCTTTCTTT.

The chain combines TRBV7-9 with TRBJ1-1; a weak D match, TRBD1 (5 bases). From germline, CDR1 is SEHNR and CDR2 FQNEAQ (reference sequence). The CDR3 covers 14 residues. V lost 4 bases, J lost 5 bases, and 14 bases lay in between. The CDR3 sequence is CASSYRGIWTEAFF. In nucleotides, the CDR3 is TGTGCCAGCAGCTATAGGGGTATCTGGACTGAAGCTTTCTTT.

The chain links TRBV6-4 to TRBJ1-1; D is unresolved. This CDR3 comprises 14 residues. In germline, CDR1 is MRHNA, CDR2 SNTAGT. The V and J ends lost 0 bases and 1 base respectively, with 6 bases between them. The CDR3 reads CASSDSTENTEAFF. CDR3 in DNA: TGTGCCAGCAGTGACTCTACAGAGAACACTGAAGCTTTCTTT.

This sequence joins TRBV7-8 and TRBJ2-1; tentatively, D is TRBD2 (6 bases). Germline V gene lookup returns CDR1 SGHVS and CDR2 FQNEAQ. Trimming stripped 5 bases from V and 13 bases from J, with 18 bases between. CDR3 size: 13 residues. Written as DNA, the CDR3 is TGTGCCAGCAGCCCGCAAAGGACGGGGGATCAGTTCTTC. Encoded protein: CASSPQRTGDQFF.

The chain recombines TRBV10-3 with TRBJ1-6; a possible D gene is TRBD1 (5 bases). The CDR3 has 14 amino acids. CDR1 and CDR2 (germline): ENHRY, SYGVKD. The ends were cut back, 2 bases at V and 9 bases at J, with 11 bases in the middle. The CDR3 protein is CAISEPTASSPLHF. The CDR3 coding sequence is TGTGCCATCAGTGAGCCGACAGCCAGTTCACCCCTCCACTTT.

This clone was counted a single time. V is TRBV29-1 and J is TRBJ2-7; D is tentatively TRBD1 or TRBD2 (6 bases each). V was cut by 4 bases and J by 5 bases, with 18 bases left in between. CDR3 size: 14 residues. Germline V CDR1 and CDR2: SQVTM, ANQGSEA. The DNA of the CDR3 is TGCAGCGTTGTAGGGGGGCGCATATCGGACGAGCAGTACTTC. Protein sequence: CSVVGGRISDEQYF.